This entry describes one T cell receptor beta chain. Which antigen it targets is not known. The input lacks base qualities; no much larger clone sits a single base away. The sample's time point, from its label and the paper: less than 30 weeks on oral tofacitinib. The sample's treatment or condition label, decoded: oral pan-JAK inhibitor, 5-10 mg twice daily. Lesional scalp punch biopsies and peripheral blood were collected from alopecia areata patients. PBMCs were separated by density centrifugation and stained for CD3, CD4 and CD8, after which CD4+ and CD8+ T cells were sorted on a FACSAria. Based on the germline V gene (reference sequence), the CDR1 and CDR2 sequences are MNHEY and SMNVEV. The CDR3, from cysteine to phenylalanine, totals 14 residues. Here the CDR3 DNA is all that survives: 42 bases in frame from base 1. V sheds 2 bases and J sheds 4 bases, leaving 11 bases between their ends. Library preparation employed the immunoSEQ multiplex PCR assay. RNA was extracted from all samples and reverse transcribed into cDNA, which served as template for TCR sequencing. SuperScript III was used for first-strand cDNA synthesis, primed with a 2:1 mix of oligo-dT and random hexamers. A synthetic immune receptor repertoire was used to assess amplification bias, and residual bias was removed computationally. In the authors' own workflow: After raw reads were preprocessed to remove errors, the CDR3 was defined following IMGT conventions as running from the conserved cysteine to phenylalanine. Clonality was calculated as 1 minus Shannon entropy normalized by log2 of the number of productive unique TCRs. Whether each scalp clone was CD4 or CD8 was inferred by checking scalp TCRbeta sequences against the CD4 and CD8 repertoires from sorted blood. TCRdb limited this immuneACCESS table to in-frame rearrangements with V and J called. A share of clones is missing; checked studies link under half to unresolved V genes, and the rest is unexplained. For V, J and clone size, that table is used; D and trimming come from the DNA. This sample is represented by approximately 180,000 clones; roughly 66% of them were singletons. Jointly, the top ten make up around 0.92% of the sample.

The record originates from a study of CD8+ T cells in alopecia areata (dated by TCRdb to 2016 to 2019). For the study in its entirety: The treated patients took part in an open-label pilot trial in which moderate-to-severe alopecia areata was treated with oral tofacitinib at 5 to 10 mg twice daily. Patients received tofacitinib for 6 to 18 months and were then followed off drug for 6 months to check for delayed response and recurrence. The SALT score, which quantifies the percentage of affected scalp surface area, was used to measure disease severity in treated patients. In both human patients and the C3H/HeJ mouse model, the study applied high-throughput TCRbeta sequencing to look at T cell clonal expansion in alopecia areata. In humans, TCRbeta sequencing was performed on scalp tissue and on sorted CD4+ and CD8+ peripheral blood T cells from healthy controls and from patients with patchy or totalis/universalis alopecia areata. Biopsies were taken from tofacitinib-treated patients at baseline and at 4 and 24 weeks of treatment, and a later scalp biopsy was taken in several of the tofacitinib-treated patients. Scalp clonality was compared across normal scalp (n=4), patchy alopecia areata scalp (n=8), and alopecia totalis/universalis scalp (n=8). The RNA source kit depended on sample type: the PAXgene miRNA kit for fixed scalp, the miRNeasy kit for PBMCs, and the RNeasy kit for mouse skin. Amplification of TCRbeta CDR3 regions was done by immunoSEQ multiplex PCR using 35 Vbeta forward primers and 13 Jbeta reverse primers.

What the authors observed across the whole study: Because the treated cohort was small and included a single nonresponder, larger studies are needed to assess links between baseline CD8+ expansion and response. Unlike mouse skin, which is dominated by gammadelta T cells, normal human skin has resident alphabeta T cells that are also sequenced, and this complicates analysis of the scalp TCR repertoire. Shared TCR sequences between patients were less evident than in mice, which may be partly attributable to HLA diversity in the patient population. Many expanded lesional clones persisted in scalp and blood during tofacitinib treatment, which may partly explain relapse after stopping treatment. Tofacitinib significantly lowered scalp clonality and the number of expanded CD8+ clones among the top 100 scalp clones. Higher clonality and more expanded CD8+ clones were observed in lesional scalp than in normal scalp, particularly in alopecia totalis/universalis, a finding suggestive of antigenic drive.

The source was CD4+ T cells sorted from blood, collected at week 24, from a patient treated with tofacitinib. This sequence was found in a human donor with alopecia areata. Recombination joined TRBV27 with TRBJ1-2; no D gene is confidently identified. Here the CDR3 is given as CASSLEKAGYGYTF. The sequenced DNA: TGTGCCAGCAGTTTAGAGAAGGCGGGCTATGGCTACACCTTC.